This T cell receptor beta chain was sequenced during a study of T-cell reconstitution after alpha-beta-depleted transplantation in children. Study-wide findings and caveats: It was reported that alpha-beta T cells came from several hundred expanded graft clones (about two months after transplant).

A TCRbeta library incorporating unique molecular identifiers was prepared. MiXCR, run by TCRdb on the PCR reads, gives a single entry per CDR3 protein. The table shows 580,000 or so distinct CDR3 sequences, with more than 20% occurring only once. As for this clonotype: As yet, its antigen is unknown.

CDR3 size: 14 residues. V lost 5 bases and J lost 2, with 10 bases in between. Germline loops: CDR1 MNHEY, CDR2 SMNVEV (reference sequence). The clonotype comes from a boy under three years old who had a stem cell transplant for acute myeloid leukemia, so the T cells may come from the graft donor. The rearrangement links TRBV27 to TRBJ1-5; TRBD1 is a possible D gene (6 bases). The specimen comprised PBMCs, mostly from graft donor cells, sampled 360 days after TCRalphabeta/CD19-depleted stem cell transplant. As DNA, the CDR3 is TGTGCCAGCAGTCTTCGACAGGGCAATCAGCCCCAGCATTTT. Its protein product is CASSLRQGNQPQHF.